One TCR beta chain is described in this entry. Its antigen is currently not known. Base qualities are not recorded, but no much larger clone differs from it by a single base. The 39 donors, aged about 6 to 100 years, were systemically healthy Caucasian individuals from Russia. Each donor gave around 9 milliliters of peripheral blood, collected into EDTA-treated Vacutainer tubes. Ficoll-Paque density-gradient centrifugation was used to isolate PBMCs, with at least 6.5 million per sample. Total RNA, at least 5.5 micrograms per sample, was extracted from PBMCs with Trizol reagent. For every donor, an aliquot of PBMCs went through flow cytometry to measure the percentages of naive CD45RAhigh/CD27high T cells. The library was prepared using 5' RACE. TCRdb shows the sequencer as Illumina HiSeq 2500. A second PCR of roughly 7 to 11 cycles was performed with a sample-barcoded 5' primer and a J-beta primer mix. Each TCR beta cDNA molecule received a unique molecular identifier from a template-switch 5' adaptor carrying 12 random nucleotides. Each sample yielded at least 3 million CDR3-containing paired-end reads. First-strand cDNA synthesis was performed from all RNA using the Mint cDNA synthesis kit, with priming by a TRBC-specific oligonucleotide. Following uracil-DNA glycosylase treatment, all cDNA underwent a first 18-cycle PCR with the universal primers M1SS and BC2_uni_R. Concerning the study's data processing: Each sample was normalized by randomly selecting 1 million high-quality reads, each carrying a distinct molecular identifier. Instead of being binned into consensus sequences, reads with shared molecular identifiers were discarded. MiTCR, set to a Q25 quality threshold and the strictest error-elimination algorithm, was used for CDR3 identification, clonotype clustering and error correction. A nonparametric unseen species model using Euler transformation provided a lower-bound estimate of total TCR beta diversity. TCRdb applied fastp at Q25 and MiXCR to the public reads, then kept only in-frame beta chains. Each record represents a unique CDR3 protein, reported with the most common genes and DNA among its rows. The V and J calls follow TCRdb's processing rather than the paper's. Present in this sample are around 750,000 distinct CDR3 sequences, 53% of which were seen just once. The leading ten clones occupy about 42% of the sample.

This sample was taken from a study of blood T cells in healthy people across ages (dated by TCRdb to between 2014 and 2017). Regarding the research as a whole: In model experiments, roughly one uniquely barcoded TCR beta cDNA molecule per two T cells was captured by template switching. To track age-related changes in TCR beta repertoire diversity, the study relied on deep sequencing normalized with unique cDNA molecular identifiers. Four age groups were formed from the donors: young (average approximately 15 years), middle-aged (around 39), aged (about 68) and long-lived (82). To avoid experimental bias, donors of different ages were spread randomly across the sequencing lanes. The study analyzed two additional independent replicas of 1 million unique cDNA reads from the same blood draw for two donors, one aged 18 to 30 and one aged 80 or older.

The research as a whole found: Observed TCR beta diversity per million T cells fell roughly linearly with age, and a significant reduction was already apparent by age roughly 40. The percentage of naive T cells measured by flow cytometry correlated strongly with observed TCR beta diversity. Estimates of total diversity from one million sequenced T cells were regarded as lower bounds and underestimates. Conclusive comparison of naive and antigen-experienced compartments was prevented by the profiling of bulk unsorted PBMCs. Compared with the aged group, more naive CD4+ T cells, fewer expanded clones and increased TCR diversity were shown by the long-lived group, suggesting age selection. Because the CMV infection status of the donors was unknown, age-related changes in expanded clonotypes may potentially have been confounded.

Unmatched junction bases come to 7, with V trimmed by 6 bases and J by 5 bases. The CDR3, from cysteine to phenylalanine, totals 14 residues. Only CDR3 DNA is held: 42 bases, read in frame from base 1. For CDR1 and CDR2, the germline V gene (reference sequence) lists MNHEY and SMNVEV. The sequencing sample was made of blood. The chain joins TRBV27 to TRBJ2-5; 9 bases in the junction line up with TRBD2. This TCR was recovered from a man older than 75 in good health. The CDR3 has the sequence CASRGSGRGETQYF. The DNA is TGTGCCAGCAGGGGTAGCGGGAGAGGTGAGACCCAGTACTTC.